This is a list of T cell receptor beta chains from one sample in a study of shared clonotypes between healthy human individuals. Only in-frame clones appear in the TCRdb table, and some are missing; sequencing was by immunoSEQ multiplex PCR. The sample has some 2.1 million clones, approximately 94% seen once. Sample: naive CD8+ T cells sorted from blood. The receptors shown here come from a man younger than 35 in good health. Both conserved end residues are part of each CDR3.

>TRBV9
CASSVEGLRNQPQHF
>TRBV7-9
CASSLAGADYNEQFF
>TRBV7-9
CASSLVQGAVGELFF
>TRBV7-9
CASSLARDGTDTQYF
>TRBV5-1
CASSLGLAGGTGETQYF
>TRBV28
CASSVDRGDQPQHF
>TRBV15
CATSYDRESSYEQYF
>TRBV7-9
CASREGSASYNEQFF
>TRBV11-2
CASSSFLSGGAYNEQFF
>TRBV4-1
CASSPGWGQGAPGANVLTF
>TRBV19
CASKNAGDGETQYF